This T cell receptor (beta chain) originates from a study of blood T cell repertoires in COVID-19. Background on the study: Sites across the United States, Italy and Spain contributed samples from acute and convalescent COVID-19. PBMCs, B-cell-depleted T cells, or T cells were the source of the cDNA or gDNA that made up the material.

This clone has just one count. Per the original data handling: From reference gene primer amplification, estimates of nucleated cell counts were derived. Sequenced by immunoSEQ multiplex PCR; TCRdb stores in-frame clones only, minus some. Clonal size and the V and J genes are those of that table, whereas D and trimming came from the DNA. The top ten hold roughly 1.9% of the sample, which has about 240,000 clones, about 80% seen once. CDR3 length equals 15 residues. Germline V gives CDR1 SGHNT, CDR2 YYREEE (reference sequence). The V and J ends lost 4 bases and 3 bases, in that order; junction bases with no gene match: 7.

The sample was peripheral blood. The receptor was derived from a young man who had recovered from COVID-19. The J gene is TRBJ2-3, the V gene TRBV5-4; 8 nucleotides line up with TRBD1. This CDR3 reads CASSPPRTGTDTQYF. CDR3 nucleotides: TGTGCCAGCAGCCCGCCTCGGACAGGGACAGATACGCAGTATTTT.